One and the same sample provided the 20 T cell receptor beta chains below, sequenced in a study of beta chain features in type 1 diabetes. The study, taken as a whole, reports: There was a moderate but significant shortening of TCRB CDR3s in all four CD4+ subsets of Type 1 diabetes patients.

Expressed TCRB transcripts were sequenced, since all the RNA that had been isolated was reverse transcribed. Clones were read by immunoSEQ multiplex PCR, and TCRdb kept only the in-frame ones, dropping some. The sample includes hundreds of thousands of clones, around 15% of them seen just once. These TCRs' antigens remain unknown. Material for sequencing was naive CD4+ T cells from blood. Receptor source: a young man with type 1 diabetes.

The J gene is TRBJ2-2, the V gene TRBV7-6; no clear D gene. The length of the CDR3 is 14 residues. Per the germline V gene, CDR1 is SGHVS and CDR2 is FNYEAQ. Between the trimmed V and J ends, which lost 3 bases and 2 bases, there was a span of 7 bases. The CDR3 DNA reads TGTGCCAGCAGCTTGGTTTTCAACACCGGGGAGCTGTTTTTT. It translates to CASSLVFNTGELFF.

V and J are TRBV18 and TRBJ2-7, with TRBD1 identical over 7 bases. From germline, CDR1 is KGHSH and CDR2 LQKENI. The junction had 4 bases not matched to a gene; V was cut back by 2 bases and J by 0 bases. The length of the CDR3 is 15 residues. The chain's CDR3 is CASSPIQGRSYEQYF. In nucleotides, the CDR3 is TGTGCCAGCTCACCAATACAGGGGCGCTCCTACGAGCAGTACTTC.

This chain connects TRBV14 to TRBJ2-1; the D gene is possibly TRBD2 (7 bases). Trimming removed 4 bases from V and 2 bases from J, with 21 bases in between. This CDR3 is built from 18 residues. Germline CDR1 is SGHDN and CDR2 is FVKESK. CDR3 DNA sequence: TGTGCCAGCAGCCTCCTCCCCCCCGGGGGGACACCCTACAATGAGCAGTTCTTC. Protein product: CASSLLPPGGTPYNEQFF.

This clone was observed a few times. This CDR3 is also generated by other DNA sequences in the sample. The genes are TRBV7-3 and TRBJ1-2; TRBD1 aligns across 9 bases. The germline V gene has CDR1 SGHTA and CDR2 FQGTGA. The CDR3 is 13 residues long. V lost 2 bases, J lost 5 bases, and 0 bases stayed unmatched. The CDR3 coding sequence is TGTGCCAGCAGCTTAGGACAGGGGTATGGCTACACCTTC. This codes for CASSLGQGYGYTF.

The chain employs TRBV18 and TRBJ1-4; no firm D call. V dropped 5 bases and J dropped 13 bases, with 14 bases sitting between them. CDR1 and CDR2 from the germline V gene are KGHSH and LQKENI. The CDR3 consists of 12 residues. The CDR3 DNA reads TGTGCCAGCTCAAGGGAAGAGAAGGTACTGTTTTTT. It is translated as CASSREEKVLFF.

This clone was counted a few times. This chain joins TRBV6-6 and TRBJ2-7; perhaps TRBD2 as D (5 bases). The CDR3 totals 14 residues. Germline CDR1 MNHNY, CDR2 SVGAGI (reference sequence). With 8 bases removed from V and 1 base from J, the gap between germline ends came to 15 bases. The CDR3 is CASRPRVSSYEQYF. CDR3 DNA: TGTGCCAGCCGGCCGAGGGTTTCATCCTACGAGCAGTACTTC.

The table lists this clone with a few counts. This rearrangement joins TRBV29-1 to TRBJ1-6; D is unclear. The V gene's germline CDR1 is SQVTM and CDR2 ANQGSEA. V was pared by 5 bases and J by 8 bases, with 16 bases between. The CDR3 has 14 amino acids. The DNA for the CDR3 is TGCAGCGTTATGACTGAATCGTCTGATTCACCCCTCCACTTT. This encodes CSVMTESSDSPLHF.

The chain couples TRBV2 to TRBJ1-1, with D unresolved. The CDR3 runs 12 residues. V was pared by 7 bases and J by 6 bases, with 12 bases between. Germline values: CDR1 SNHLY, CDR2 FYNNEI. The CDR3 spells CASNLVTAEAFF. CDR3 in DNA: TGTGCCAGCAATTTGGTCACTGCTGAAGCTTTCTTT. The complete variable domain, with remaining parts taken from reference TRBV2 and TRBJ1-1, reads EPEVTQTPSHQVTQMGQEVILRCVPISNHLYFYWYRQILGQKVEFLVSFYNNEISEKSEIFDDQFSVERPDGSNFTLKIRSTKLEDSAMYFCASNLVTAEAFFGQGTRLTVV.

The chain has TRBV7-9 and TRBJ2-5; D call uncertain. V lost 1 base and J lost 5, with 8 bases in between. In germline, CDR1 is SEHNR, CDR2 FQNEAQ (reference sequence). The CDR3 spans 13 residues. DNA of the CDR3: TGTGCCAGCAGCTTAGATCTCCGGGAGACCCAGTACTTC. Amino acid sequence: CASSLDLRETQYF.

The CDR3 region has the DNA TGTGCCAGCAGCGGGGGCCAAAACATTCAGTACTTC. This codes for CASSGGQNIQYF. This chain joins TRBV5-4 and TRBJ2-4; the D gene is possibly TRBD1 (6 bases). Germline V lookup: CDR1 SGHNT, CDR2 YYREEE (reference sequence). V lost 4 bases and J 5 bases, leaving 7 bases between the germline ends. The CDR3 covers 12 residues.

This chain uses TRBV28 with TRBJ1-1, with 9 bases identical to TRBD1. Per germline, CDR1 MDHEN and CDR2 SYDVKM. The CDR3 is made up of 16 amino acids. V was pared by 4 bases and J by 8 bases, with 14 bases of the junction left unmatched. The CDR3 is CASSSRSRTGEIEAFF. The CDR3 bases are TGTGCCAGCAGTTCCCGAAGTAGGACAGGGGAAATAGAAGCTTTCTTT.

This clone was counted only a few times. The rearrangement links TRBV19 to TRBJ2-3; maybe TRBD2 (5 bases). This CDR3 has 15 residues. Trimming removed 7 bases from V and 0 bases from J, with 14 bases in between. CDR1 and CDR2 (germline): LNHDA, SQIVND (reference sequence). The CDR3 DNA follows: TGTGCCAGTACAGAGGGCATGGGCAGCACAGATACGCAGTATTTT. This codes for CASTEGMGSTDTQYF.

This clone turned up a few times. This chain connects TRBV5-1 to TRBJ2-5; D unclear. The CDR3 has 15 amino acids. Germline V gene data show CDR1 as SGHRS and CDR2 as YFSETQ. With 3 bases removed from V and 6 bases from J, the gap between germline ends came to 18 bases. In nucleotides, the CDR3 is TGCGCCAGCAGCTGGGAAACCGGCCGCGAACAGACCCAGTACTTC. As protein: CASSWETGREQTQYF.

The chain employs TRBV5-1 and TRBJ1-1; no clear D. The CDR3 is made up of 15 amino acids. Per the germline V gene, CDR1 is SGHRS and CDR2 is YFSETQ. With 4 bases removed from V and 0 bases from J, the gap between germline ends came to 13 bases. CDR3 sequence reads: CASSPEPVLNTEAFF. The CDR3, as DNA: TGCGCCAGCAGCCCCGAGCCAGTTTTGAACACTGAAGCTTTCTTT.

This clone turned up a few times. This rearrangement joins TRBV7-9 to TRBJ1-1; weak D call: TRBD1 (6 bases). The V end lost 3 bases, the J end lost 10 bases, and 18 bases lay between the germline ends. From germline, CDR1 is SEHNR and CDR2 FQNEAQ (reference sequence). The CDR3 consists of 14 residues. Here the CDR3 DNA reads TGTGCCAGCAGCTTGAGAGGACAGACCCTTTCAGCTTTCTTT. Translation gives CASSLRGQTLSAFF.

This clone was counted only a few times. The chain links TRBV4-2 to TRBJ2-7, with TRBD1 as a possible D gene (6 bases). V shed 2 bases and J shed 3 bases, with 14 bases lying between them. The CDR3 sequence is 15 residues long. Germline values: CDR1 LGHNA, CDR2 YNFKEQ. The chain's CDR3 is CASSQNRVGFYEQYF. The CDR3 nucleotides read TGTGCCAGCAGCCAAAACAGGGTAGGATTCTACGAGCAGTACTTC.

V is TRBV6-5 and J is TRBJ1-2, with D maybe TRBD1 (5 bases). The CDR3 sequence is 15 residues long. Germline V CDR1 and CDR2: MNHEY, SVGAGI. Trimming stripped 5 bases from V and 0 bases from J, with 13 bases between. This CDR3 is CASSPRGAANYGYTF. The CDR3 bases are TGTGCCAGCAGTCCCCGTGGGGCAGCTAACTATGGCTACACCTTC.

The gene calls are TRBV5-6 and TRBJ2-1, with D hard to call. Trimming shortened V by 4 bases and J by 0 bases, and 14 bases separated the two germline ends. The germline V gene encodes CDR1 SGHDT and CDR2 YYEEEE. The CDR3 covers 16 residues. The CDR3 protein is CASSAVQLGSYNEQFF. CDR3 sequence (DNA): TGTGCCAGCAGCGCAGTCCAGCTCGGCTCCTACAATGAGCAGTTCTTC.

This clone was counted a few times. This chain connects TRBV7-8 to TRBJ2-5; TRBD2 agrees at 10 bases. V was pared by 7 bases and J by 7 bases, with 12 bases of the junction left unmatched. CDR3 size: 15 residues. Germline CDR1 and CDR2: SGHVS and FQNEAQ. The CDR3 coding sequence is TGTGCCAGCAACACAATCGGGACTAGCGAGGGGACCCAGTACTTC. Protein: CASNTIGTSEGTQYF.

The genes are TRBV19 and TRBJ1-5; D gene ambiguous. Per germline, CDR1 LNHDA and CDR2 SQIVND (reference sequence). V was clipped by 7 bases and J by 2 bases, with 12 bases between them. This CDR3 contains 14 residues. The CDR3 DNA reads as TGTGCCAGTATGGTTGGCCTTGGCAATCAGCCCCAGCATTTT. Its protein is CASMVGLGNQPQHF.